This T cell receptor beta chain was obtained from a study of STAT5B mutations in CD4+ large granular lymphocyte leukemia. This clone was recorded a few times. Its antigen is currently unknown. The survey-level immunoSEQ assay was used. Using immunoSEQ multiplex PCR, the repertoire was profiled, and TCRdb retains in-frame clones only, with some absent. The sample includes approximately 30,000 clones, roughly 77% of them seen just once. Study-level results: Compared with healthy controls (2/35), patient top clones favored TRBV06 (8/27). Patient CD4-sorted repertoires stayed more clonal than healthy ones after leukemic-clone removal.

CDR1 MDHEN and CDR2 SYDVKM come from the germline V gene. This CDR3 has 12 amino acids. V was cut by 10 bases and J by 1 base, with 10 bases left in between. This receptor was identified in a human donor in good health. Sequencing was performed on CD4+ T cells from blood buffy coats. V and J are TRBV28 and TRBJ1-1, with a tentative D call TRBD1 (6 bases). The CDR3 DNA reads TGTGCCACTAAGGACAGGAACACTGAAGCTTTCTTT. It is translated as CATKDRNTEAFF.